A selection of T cell receptor beta chains follows, all from one sample in a study of cytomegalovirus exposure and HLA in healthy donors. Assay used: immunoSEQ multiplex PCR; TCRdb lists only in-frame clones, some missing. The data show 180,000 or so clones, with around 80% seen just once and more than 1.4% held by the top ten. The sample comprised PBMCs. The source of these receptors is a man aged 18 to 29 in good health and CMV-seronegative. Each CDR3 is given with its conserved first and last residue.

J gene: TRBJ1-4
V gene: TRBV7-3
CDR3 protein: CASRGQPNEKLFF

J gene: TRBJ2-7
V gene: TRBV4-3
CDR3 protein: CASSQSTGVPYEQYF

J gene: TRBJ2-3
V gene: TRBV5-8
CDR3 protein: CASSLATSPGDTQYF

J gene: TRBJ1-1
V gene: TRBV5-4
CDR3 protein: CASSPRQVYTEAFF

J gene: TRBJ2-5
V gene: TRBV5-6
CDR3 protein: CASSFRLALETQYF

J gene: TRBJ1-3
V gene: TRBV28
CDR3 protein: CASRDGRPLTGGNTIYF

J gene: TRBJ2-1
V gene: TRBV4-3
CDR3 protein: CASSPHPVRGGPYNEQFF

J gene: TRBJ1-1
V gene: TRBV6-5
CDR3 protein: CASRGDTGISEAFF

J gene: TRBJ2-1
V gene: TRBV15
CDR3 protein: CATSRSGGGMNEQFF

J gene: TRBJ2-7
V gene: TRBV4-3
CDR3 protein: CASSQRETRGDEQYF

J gene: TRBJ1-2
V gene: TRBV15
CDR3 protein: CATSRVGTGIYGYTF

J gene: TRBJ1-5
V gene: TRBV19
CDR3 protein: CASCRAQGFGQPQHF

J gene: TRBJ1-1
V gene: TRBV7-2
CDR3 protein: CASSPGQGGTEAFF

J gene: TRBJ1-1
V gene: TRBV19
CDR3 protein: CASSIPGVGENTEAFF

J gene: TRBJ2-5
V gene: TRBV9
CDR3 protein: CASSERGVSGGAQTQYF

J gene: TRBJ1-1
V gene: TRBV7-3
CDR3 protein: CASSFDRDAEAFF

J gene: TRBJ1-2
V gene: TRBV19
CDR3 protein: CASSRTGTGGYTF

J gene: TRBJ2-1
V gene: TRBV4-3
CDR3 protein: CASSQDGGSPYNEQFF

J gene: TRBJ1-5
V gene: TRBV30
CDR3 protein: CAWGLPGQFNQPQHF

J gene: TRBJ2-5
V gene: TRBV6-1
CDR3 protein: CASSKTGPGWTQYF

J gene: TRBJ2-7
V gene: TRBV4-3
CDR3 protein: CASSLSWTGGPSYEQYF

J gene: TRBJ1-6
V gene: TRBV6-5
CDR3 protein: CASSYRGPSYNSPLHF

J gene: TRBJ2-1
V gene: TRBV27
CDR3 protein: CASSHYGTSPYNEQFF

J gene: TRBJ1-1
V gene: TRBV27
CDR3 protein: CASSFQGAAFF

J gene: TRBJ2-1
V gene: TRBV4-3
CDR3 protein: CASSQDWGSGTVGNEQFF

J gene: TRBJ2-1
V gene: TRBV4-3
CDR3 protein: CASSHRAPQESQFF

J gene: TRBJ2-5
V gene: TRBV2
CDR3 protein: CASSEEGLAPETQYF

J gene: TRBJ2-6
V gene: TRBV6-1
CDR3 protein: CASRDRGTGANVLTF

J gene: TRBJ2-3
V gene: TRBV29-1
CDR3 protein: CSVLNPPTGTSGRDGTDTQYF

J gene: TRBJ2-5
V gene: TRBV27
CDR3 protein: CASSLKTGVVQETQYF

J gene: TRBJ2-3
V gene: TRBV7-9
CDR3 protein: CASSPGDRPFTDTQYF

J gene: TRBJ1-2
V gene: TRBV5-1
CDR3 protein: CASSSGQGEGYTF

J gene: TRBJ1-4
V gene: TRBV6-1
CDR3 protein: CASSEARSATNEKLFF

J gene: TRBJ2-7
V gene: TRBV11-3
CDR3 protein: CASSPSPGRVEQYF

J gene: TRBJ2-5
V gene: TRBV11-3
CDR3 protein: CASSSWSGQETQYF

J gene: TRBJ1-1
V gene: TRBV7-9
CDR3 protein: CASSNRGGTEAFF

J gene: TRBJ2-1
V gene: TRBV5-1
CDR3 protein: CASSLVSLSYNEQFF

J gene: TRBJ2-1
V gene: TRBV7-2
CDR3 protein: CASSLQGLQSSYNEQFF

J gene: TRBJ2-7
V gene: TRBV12-5
CDR3 protein: CASGSSGAHEQYF

J gene: TRBJ2-3
V gene: TRBV30
CDR3 protein: CAWRRGGGAVADTQYF

J gene: TRBJ1-2
V gene: TRBV4-1
CDR3 protein: CASSQAGVDYGYTF

J gene: TRBJ1-1
V gene: TRBV7-9
CDR3 protein: CASSFGERRQGGTEAFF

J gene: TRBJ1-5
V gene: TRBV6-6
CDR3 protein: CARTQGSNQPQHF

J gene: TRBJ2-7
V gene: TRBV7-2
CDR3 protein: CASSLDRPYEQYF

J gene: TRBJ1-2
V gene: TRBV5-6
CDR3 protein: CASSFGGDGYTF

J gene: TRBJ1-2
V gene: TRBV7-2
CDR3 protein: CASSLTGVANYGYTF

J gene: TRBJ1-2
V gene: TRBV2
CDR3 protein: CASSDFDVAGYTF

J gene: TRBJ1-2
V gene: TRBV19
CDR3 protein: CASSIEGSNYGYTF

J gene: TRBJ2-1
V gene: TRBV6-6
CDR3 protein: CASHSGRASKNEQFF

J gene: TRBJ2-7
V gene: TRBV18
CDR3 protein: CASSPPGQGFYEQYF

J gene: TRBJ2-7
V gene: TRBV6-5
CDR3 protein: CASSKTSGIGEQYF